The 10 T cell receptor beta chains in this list originate from one sample, sequenced in a study of OX40 agonist ivuxolimab in advanced cancers. Data came from immunoSEQ multiplex PCR; TCRdb stores just in-frame clones and leaves some out. The sample records some 39,000 clones, approximately 78% being singletons. This specimen was CD4+ or CD8+ T cells sorted from blood, taken in a trial of the OX40 agonist ivuxolimab. The source of these receptors is an adult with an advanced solid tumor such as melanoma, head and neck, liver or kidney cancer.

The genes are TRBV5-1 and TRBJ2-5; no reliable D call. Germline loops: CDR1 SGHRS, CDR2 YFSETQ. The CDR3 is 14 residues long. Between the trimmed V and J ends, which lost 0 bases and 1 base, there was a span of 7 bases. This CDR3 is CASSLVGPQETQYF. The CDR3 DNA is TGCGCCAGCAGCTTGGTGGGCCCCCAAGAGACCCAGTACTTC.

The J gene is TRBJ1-1, the V gene TRBV19, with 10 positions matching TRBD1. This CDR3 comprises 14 residues. V was pared by 4 bases and J by 3 bases, with 2 bases of the junction left unmatched. Germline V gene lookup returns CDR1 LNHDA and CDR2 SQIVND (reference sequence). In DNA form, the CDR3 reads TGTGCCAGTAGTAAGGGACAGGGGTACACTGAAGCTTTCTTT. Translating it yields CASSKGQGYTEAFF. Combining the CDR3 with reference TRBV19 and TRBJ1-1 gives the whole variable domain DGGITQSPKYLFRKEGQNVTLSCEQNLNHDAMYWYRQDPGQGLRLIYYSQIVNDFQKGDIAEGYSVSREKKESFPLTVTSAQKNPTAFYLCASSKGQGYTEAFFGQGTRLTVV.

This chain uses TRBV19 with TRBJ2-3, with 9 bases identical to TRBD2. This CDR3 contains 15 residues. The V segment lost 3 bases and the J segment 2 bases; nucleotides outside the gene matches: 3. Germline V gives CDR1 LNHDA, CDR2 SQIVND (reference sequence). This CDR3 is CASSMLAGHTDTQYF. CDR3 nucleotides: TGTGCCAGTAGTATGCTAGCGGGGCACACAGATACGCAGTATTTT.

A few counts support this clone. The chain has TRBV11-3 and TRBJ2-2; 10 bases map to TRBD2. In germline, CDR1 is SGHNT, CDR2 YENEEA. V gave up 1 base and J gave up 5 bases; unmatched junction bases: 4. The CDR3 sequence is 16 residues long. The CDR3, as DNA: TGTGCCAGCAGCTTAGTAGTGACTAGCGGGACCGGGGAGCTGTTTTTT. The encoded protein is CASSLVVTSGTGELFF.

The chain is built from TRBV5-8 and TRBJ1-3, with D possibly matching TRBD1 (5 bases). CDR3 size: 12 residues. Germline loops: CDR1 SGHTS, CDR2 YDEGEE. V dropped 2 bases and J dropped 10 bases, with 10 bases sitting between them. CDR3 sequence: CASSLGEETIYF. The CDR3 nucleotides read TGTGCCAGCAGCTTAGGGGAGGAGACCATATATTTT.

V gene TRBV5-4 combines with J gene TRBJ2-7; TRBD2 matches at 10 bases. V was pared by 4 bases and J by 1 base, with 8 bases of the junction left unmatched. The CDR3 contains 16 residues. Germline CDR1 and CDR2: SGHNT and YYREEE (reference sequence). The CDR3 reads CASSPDGTSVSYEQYF. In DNA, the CDR3 is TGTGCCAGCAGCCCGGACGGGACTAGCGTTTCCTACGAGCAGTACTTC.

The rearrangement joins TRBV7-8 to TRBJ1-1; 7 bases line up with TRBD1. The CDR3 length is 13 residues. V lost 10 bases, J lost 1 base, and 6 bases stayed unmatched. Germline CDR1 SGHVS, CDR2 FQNEAQ. The CDR3 nucleotides read TGTGCCATCCAGGGACAGCGGAACACTGAAGCTTTCTTT. Translating it yields CAIQGQRNTEAFF.

The rearrangement links TRBV6-5 to TRBJ1-3; possible D gene TRBD1, 5 bases. The CDR3 runs 14 residues. The germline gives CDR1 MNHEY, CDR2 SVGAGI. Trimming left V 6 bases short and J 9 bases short, with 18 bases between. The CDR3 sequence is CASSPTTAWGTIYF. The CDR3 region has the DNA TGTGCCAGCAGCCCGACGACAGCCTGGGGCACCATATATTTT.

This CDR3 reads CSVLAGQGANVLTF. DNA for the CDR3: TGCAGCGTTCTAGCGGGGCAGGGGGCCAACGTCCTGACTTTC. V is TRBV29-1 and J is TRBJ2-6, with TRBD2 matching 9 bases. J gave up 4 bases and V 5 bases, and 3 bases lay outside the gene matches. The CDR3 totals 14 residues. Germline CDR1 and CDR2: SQVTM and ANQGSEA.

This sequence joins TRBV7-3 and TRBJ1-5; tentative D call: TRBD1 (5 bases). The germline CDR1 and CDR2 sequences are SGHTA and FQGTGA. Trimming shortened V by 2 bases and J by 5 bases, and 7 bases separated the two germline ends. This CDR3 spans 13 amino acids. The CDR3 sequence is CASSLGGDQPQHF. The DNA of the CDR3 is TGTGCCAGCAGCTTAGGGGGGGATCAGCCCCAGCATTTT. Complete variable domain (other parts from reference TRBV7-3 and TRBJ1-5): GAGVSQTPSNKVTEKGKYVELRCDPISGHTALYWYRQSLGQGPEFLIYFQGTGAADDSGLPNDRFFAVRPEGSVSTLKIQRTERGDSAVYLCASSLGGDQPQHFGDGTRLSIL.